This TCR beta chain was identified in a study of blood T cell repertoires in COVID-19. Study background: COVID-19 samples collected from the United States, Italy and Spain covered acute and convalescent phases.

The table came from immunoSEQ multiplex PCR; TCRdb's copy has only in-frame clones and leaves some out. The sample lists 250,000 to 300,000 clones, roughly 86% occurring once. The V and J ends lost 4 bases and 5 bases respectively, with 12 bases between them. The CDR3 consists of 13 residues. CDR1 SGHRS and CDR2 YFSETQ come from the germline V gene. Sequenced input: PBMCs or T cells enriched from blood (not recorded which). The receptor comes from a woman aged 45-59 years who had been exposed to COVID-19. This chain connects TRBV5-1 to TRBJ2-5; D unclear. The DNA of the CDR3 is TGCGCCAGCAGCGCAAGACTGAGGGAGACCCAGTACTTC. Its translation is CASSARLRETQYF.